These 15 T cell receptor beta chains came from one sample sequenced in a study of chemoradiotherapy in HPV16-positive cancers. TCRdb's table, derived via immunoSEQ multiplex PCR, lists solely in-frame clones and lacks some. Of some 11,000 clones listed, more than 70% are singletons. Collection took place from a patient who underwent chemoradiotherapy. The receptors come from a human donor with HPV-associated anogenital cancer.

The chain links TRBV28 to TRBJ2-1; 7 bases line up with TRBD1. The CDR3 runs 16 residues. J gave up 1 base and V 4 bases, and 7 bases lay outside the gene matches. CDR1 MDHEN and CDR2 SYDVKM come from the germline V gene. The CDR3 DNA reads as TGTGCCAGCAGTTCACGACAGGGAACATCCTACAATGAGCAGTTCTTC. Its translation: CASSSRQGTSYNEQFF.

The J gene is TRBJ2-2, the V gene TRBV21-1; the table assigns TRBD1, which was not confirmed against the DNA. TRBV21-1 counts as a pseudogene. The CDR3 runs 13 residues. The CDR3 nucleotides are TGTGCCAGCGGACAGGGGAACACCGGGGAGCTGTTTTTT. Translating gives CASGQGNTGELFF.

The CDR3 sequence is CASSFNVVLAGARTTSNEQFF. The CDR3 region has the DNA TGTGCCAGCAGTTTTAACGTCGTGCTAGCGGGAGCCCGAACTACTTCAAATGAGCAGTTCTTC. The chain couples TRBV28 to TRBJ2-1; 10 nucleotides agree with TRBD2. This CDR3 region has 21 residues. J gave up 7 bases and V 3 bases, and 24 bases lay outside the gene matches. Germline values: CDR1 MDHEN, CDR2 SYDVKM.

The rearrangement joins TRBV5-1 to TRBJ1-1; 8 bases fit TRBD1. The germline CDR1 and CDR2 sequences are SGHRS and YFSETQ. The J segment lost 5 bases and the V segment lost 0 bases, leaving 9 bases of the junction unmatched. The CDR3 runs 16 residues. This chain's CDR3 is CASSLAGTGLGTEAFF. CDR3 sequence (DNA): TGCGCCAGCAGCTTGGCAGGGACAGGTTTGGGGACTGAAGCTTTCTTT.

The genes are TRBV2 and TRBJ1-1; 8 positions agree with TRBD1. Trimming removed 5 bases from V and 11 bases from J; junction bases left unmatched: 13. This CDR3 comprises 14 residues. Per the germline V gene, CDR1 is SNHLY and CDR2 is FYNNEI. Here the CDR3 DNA reads TGTGCCAGCAGTCTACAGGACAGGGCGGGAAGGGCTTTCTTT. This gives the protein CASSLQDRAGRAFF.

The rearrangement links TRBV18 to TRBJ1-1; a weak D match, TRBD1 (5 bases). V was cut by 3 bases and J by 6 bases, with 11 bases left in between. Germline V gene sequence: CDR1 KGHSH, CDR2 LQKENI. This CDR3 comprises 13 residues. The CDR3 coding sequence is TGTGCCAGCTCACCGGTGCCACAGGCTGAAGCTTTCTTT. Translated, it gives CASSPVPQAEAFF.

The chain is built from TRBV4-1 and TRBJ2-7; no firm D call. This CDR3 is 16 amino acids long. V dropped 1 base and J dropped 0 bases, with 13 bases sitting between them. The V gene's germline CDR1 is MGHRA and CDR2 YSYEKL. DNA of the CDR3: TGCGCCAGCAGCCAAGTGTCCCAGGAAAGCTCCTACGAGCAGTACTTC. Protein product: CASSQVSQESSYEQYF.

This chain links TRBV4-2 with TRBJ1-6, with D maybe TRBD1 (5 bases). V lost 0 bases to trimming and J lost 9 bases, with 15 bases between them. The CDR3 is 16 residues long. Germline V gives CDR1 LGHNA, CDR2 YNFKEQ. CDR3 coding DNA: TGTGCCAGCAGCCAAGATTTTGGCAGGGTGCTTTCACCCCTCCACTTT. Translated: CASSQDFGRVLSPLHF.

The chain is built from TRBV6-4 and TRBJ1-5; D is possibly TRBD1 (5 bases). The CDR3 has 13 residues. Germline V CDR1 and CDR2: MRHNA, SNTAGT. V lost 3 bases and J lost 3, with 6 bases in between. CDR3 nucleotides: TGTGCCAGCAGTGAGGGGGACAATCAGCCCCAGCATTTT. Its protein is CASSEGDNQPQHF.

This clone appeared a few times. This rearrangement joins TRBV4-2 to TRBJ2-7; 9 bases match TRBD2. In germline, CDR1 is LGHNA, CDR2 YNFKEQ. V was pared by 0 bases and J by 0 bases, with 0 bases of the junction left unmatched. CDR3 length: 15 residues. The CDR3 loop reads CASSQDSGSSYEQYF. CDR3 DNA sequence: TGTGCCAGCAGCCAAGATAGCGGGAGCTCCTACGAGCAGTACTTC.

This chain uses TRBV6-5 with TRBJ1-1, with D perhaps TRBD1 (5 bases). Per germline, CDR1 MNHEY and CDR2 SVGAGI. The CDR3 covers 15 residues. V lost 0 bases and J 5 bases, leaving 13 bases between the germline ends. CDR3 protein: CASSYSIGEGTEAFF. The CDR3 DNA sequence: TGTGCCAGCAGTTACTCGATAGGGGAGGGGACTGAAGCTTTCTTT.

This chain's CDR3 is CAWSDGSGRAVETQYF. The CDR3 DNA sequence: TGTGCCTGGAGTGACGGTAGCGGGAGGGCGGTGGAGACCCAGTACTTC. The chain has TRBV30 and TRBJ2-5; TRBD2 matches at 11 bases. This CDR3 region has 16 residues. Germline loops: CDR1 GTSNPN, CDR2 SVGIG (reference sequence). V trimming: 1 base; J trimming: 5 bases; junction bases outside the gene matches: 9.

This clone occurred a few times. The rearrangement uses TRBV28 and TRBJ2-7; D might be TRBD2 (6 bases). The V gene's germline CDR1 is MDHEN and CDR2 SYDVKM. With 6 bases removed from V and 5 bases from J, the gap between germline ends came to 20 bases. This CDR3 spans 15 amino acids. CDR3 coding DNA: TGTGCCAGCAGAGACTACGGGCCGCGGGGCCACGAGCAGTACTTC. Protein product: CASRDYGPRGHEQYF.

The chain uses TRBV28 and TRBJ2-1, with 8 bases identical to TRBD1. With 6 bases clipped from V and 4 bases from J, the junction kept 5 bases outside the gene matches. Germline V gene lookup returns CDR1 MDHEN and CDR2 SYDVKM. The CDR3 is 14 residues long. In DNA, the CDR3 is TGTGCCAGCAGAGCACAGGGGGTTTACAATGAGCAGTTCTTC. It specifies CASRAQGVYNEQFF.

The CDR3 DNA reads as TGTGCCAGTAGTACAGGGAGTGGTGAAAAACTGTTTTTT. This translates into CASSTGSGEKLFF. J is TRBJ1-4 and V is TRBV19; weak D call: TRBD1 (5 bases). With 4 bases removed from V and 7 bases from J, the gap between germline ends came to 10 bases. The CDR3 extends over 13 amino acids. Germline CDR1 reads LNHDA; CDR2 reads SQIVND (reference sequence).